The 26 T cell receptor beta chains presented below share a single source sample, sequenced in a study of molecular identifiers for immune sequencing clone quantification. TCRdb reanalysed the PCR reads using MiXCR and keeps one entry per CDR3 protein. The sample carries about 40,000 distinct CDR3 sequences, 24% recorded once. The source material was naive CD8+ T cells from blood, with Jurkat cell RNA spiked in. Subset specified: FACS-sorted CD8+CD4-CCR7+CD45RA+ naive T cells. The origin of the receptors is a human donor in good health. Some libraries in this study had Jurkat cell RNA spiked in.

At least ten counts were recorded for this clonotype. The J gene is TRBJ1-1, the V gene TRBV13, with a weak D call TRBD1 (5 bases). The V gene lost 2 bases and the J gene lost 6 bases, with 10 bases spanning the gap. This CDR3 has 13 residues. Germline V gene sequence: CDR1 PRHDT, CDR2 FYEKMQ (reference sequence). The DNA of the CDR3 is TGTGCCAGCAGCTTACAGGGTTTCGCTGAAGCTTTCTTT. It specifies CASSLQGFAEAFF.

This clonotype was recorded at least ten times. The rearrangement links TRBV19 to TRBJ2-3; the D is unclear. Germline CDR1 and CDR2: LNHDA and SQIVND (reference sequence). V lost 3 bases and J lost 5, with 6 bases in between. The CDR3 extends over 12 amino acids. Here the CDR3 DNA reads TGTGCCAGTAGTATTGGTGTAGATACGCAGTATTTT. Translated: CASSIGVDTQYF.

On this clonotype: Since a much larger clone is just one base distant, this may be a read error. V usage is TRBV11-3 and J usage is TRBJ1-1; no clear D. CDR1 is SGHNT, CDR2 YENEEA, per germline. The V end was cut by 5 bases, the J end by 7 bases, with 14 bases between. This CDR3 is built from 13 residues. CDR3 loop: CASSRWAESEAFF. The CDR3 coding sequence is TGTGCCAGCAGCCGATGGGCGGAGAGTGAAGCTTTCTTT.

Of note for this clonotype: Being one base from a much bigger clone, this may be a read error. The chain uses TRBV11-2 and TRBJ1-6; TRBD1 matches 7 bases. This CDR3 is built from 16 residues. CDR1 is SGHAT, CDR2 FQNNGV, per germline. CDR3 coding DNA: TGTGCCAGCAACTTAAGGGACAGTTTCTATAATTCACCCCTCCACTTT. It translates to CASNLRDSFYNSPLHF.

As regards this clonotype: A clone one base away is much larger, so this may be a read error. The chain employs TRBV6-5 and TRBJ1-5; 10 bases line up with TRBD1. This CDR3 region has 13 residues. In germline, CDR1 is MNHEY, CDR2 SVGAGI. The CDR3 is CATGTGVNQPQRF. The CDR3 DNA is TGTGCCACGGGGACAGGGGTAAATCAGCCCCAGCGTTTT.

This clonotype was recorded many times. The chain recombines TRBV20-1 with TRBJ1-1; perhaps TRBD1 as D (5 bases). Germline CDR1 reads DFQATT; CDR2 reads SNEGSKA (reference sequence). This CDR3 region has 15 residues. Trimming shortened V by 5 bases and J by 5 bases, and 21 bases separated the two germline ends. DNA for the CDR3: TGCAGTGCTCCGGGACGTACGGGCCTACTTACTGAAGCTTTCTTT. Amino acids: CSAPGRTGLLTEAFF.

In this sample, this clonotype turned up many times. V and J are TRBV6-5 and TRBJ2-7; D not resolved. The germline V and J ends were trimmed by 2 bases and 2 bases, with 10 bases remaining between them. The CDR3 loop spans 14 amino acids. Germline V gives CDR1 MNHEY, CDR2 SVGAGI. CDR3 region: CASSYPGPAYEQYF. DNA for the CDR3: TGTGCCAGCAGTTACCCCGGTCCTGCCTACGAGCAGTACTTC.

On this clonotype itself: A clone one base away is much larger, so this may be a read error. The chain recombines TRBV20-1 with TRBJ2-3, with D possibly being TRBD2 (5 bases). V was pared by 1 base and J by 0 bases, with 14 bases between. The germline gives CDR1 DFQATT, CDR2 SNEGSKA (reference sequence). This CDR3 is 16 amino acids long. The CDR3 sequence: CSARVEGGPSTDTQYF. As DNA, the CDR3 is TGCAGTGCTAGAGTAGAGGGCGGACCGAGCACAGATACGCAGTATTTT.

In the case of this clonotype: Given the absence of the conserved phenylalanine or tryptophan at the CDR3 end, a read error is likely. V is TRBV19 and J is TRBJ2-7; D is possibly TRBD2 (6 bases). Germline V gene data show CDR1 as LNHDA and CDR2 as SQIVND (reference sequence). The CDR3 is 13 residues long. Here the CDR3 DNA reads TGTACCAGTACCGGGGGTCCCACCTACGAGCAGTACTCC. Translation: CTSTGGPTYEQYS.

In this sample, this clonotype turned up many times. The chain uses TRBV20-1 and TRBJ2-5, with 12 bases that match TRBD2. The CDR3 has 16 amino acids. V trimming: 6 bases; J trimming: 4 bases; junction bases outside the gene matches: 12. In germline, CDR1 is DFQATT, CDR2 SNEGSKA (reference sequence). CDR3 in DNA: TGCAGTGCAACGCCCTATGGACTAGCGGGAACAGAGACCCAGTACTTC. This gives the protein CSATPYGLAGTETQYF.

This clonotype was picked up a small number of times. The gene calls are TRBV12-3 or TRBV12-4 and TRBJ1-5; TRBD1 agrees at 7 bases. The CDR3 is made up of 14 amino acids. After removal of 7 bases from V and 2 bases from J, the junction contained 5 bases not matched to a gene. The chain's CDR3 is CASNLGQGNQPQHF. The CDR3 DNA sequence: TGTGCCAGCAATCTCGGACAGGGCAATCAGCCCCAGCATTTT.

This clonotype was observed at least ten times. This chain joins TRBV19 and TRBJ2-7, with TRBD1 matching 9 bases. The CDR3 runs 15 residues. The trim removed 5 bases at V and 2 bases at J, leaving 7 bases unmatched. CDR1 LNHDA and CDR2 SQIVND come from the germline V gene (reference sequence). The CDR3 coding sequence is TGTGCCAGTAGTGCGGGACAGGGAATTACCTACGAGCAGTACTTC. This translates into CASSAGQGITYEQYF.

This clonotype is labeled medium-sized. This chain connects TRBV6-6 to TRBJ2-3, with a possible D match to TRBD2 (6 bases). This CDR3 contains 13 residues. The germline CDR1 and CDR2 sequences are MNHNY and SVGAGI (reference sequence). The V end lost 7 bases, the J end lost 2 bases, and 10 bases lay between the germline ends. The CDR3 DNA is TGTGCCAGCACGGAGGGCAACACAGATACGCAGTATTTT. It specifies CASTEGNTDTQYF.

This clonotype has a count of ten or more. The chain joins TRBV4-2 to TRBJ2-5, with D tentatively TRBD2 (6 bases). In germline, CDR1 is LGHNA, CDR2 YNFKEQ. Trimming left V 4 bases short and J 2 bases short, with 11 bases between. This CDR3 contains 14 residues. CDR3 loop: CASSPDGGQETQYF. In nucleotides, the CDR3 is TGTGCCAGCAGCCCGGACGGGGGACAAGAGACCCAGTACTTC.

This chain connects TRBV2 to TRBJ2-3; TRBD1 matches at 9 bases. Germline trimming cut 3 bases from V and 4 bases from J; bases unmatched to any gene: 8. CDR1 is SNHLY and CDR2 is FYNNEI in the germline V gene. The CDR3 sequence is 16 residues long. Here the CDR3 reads CASSEIPGQGADTQYF. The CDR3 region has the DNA TGTGCCAGCAGTGAGATCCCGGGACAGGGAGCAGATACGCAGTATTTT.

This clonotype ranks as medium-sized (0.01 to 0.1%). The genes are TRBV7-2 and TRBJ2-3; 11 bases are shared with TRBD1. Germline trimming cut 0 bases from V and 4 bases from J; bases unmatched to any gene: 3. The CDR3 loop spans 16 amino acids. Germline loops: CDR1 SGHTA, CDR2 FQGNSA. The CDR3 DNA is TGTGCCAGCAGCTTAGCTTGGGGACAGGGGGCAGATACGCAGTATTTT. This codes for CASSLAWGQGADTQYF. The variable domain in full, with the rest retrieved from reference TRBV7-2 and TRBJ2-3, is GAGVSQSPSNKVTEKGKDVELRCDPISGHTALYWYRQSLGQGLEFLIYFQGNSAPDKSGLPSDRFSAERTGGSVSTLTIQRTQQEDSAVYLCASSLAWGQGADTQYFGPGTRLTVL.

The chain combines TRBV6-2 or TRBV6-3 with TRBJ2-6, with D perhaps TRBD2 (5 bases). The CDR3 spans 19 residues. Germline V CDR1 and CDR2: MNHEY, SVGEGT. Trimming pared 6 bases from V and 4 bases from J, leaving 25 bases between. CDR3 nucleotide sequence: TGTGCCAGCAGCCCGGGGTCCTTCCTACCGGGCACCGGGGCCAACGTCCTGACTTTC. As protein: CASSPGSFLPGTGANVLTF.

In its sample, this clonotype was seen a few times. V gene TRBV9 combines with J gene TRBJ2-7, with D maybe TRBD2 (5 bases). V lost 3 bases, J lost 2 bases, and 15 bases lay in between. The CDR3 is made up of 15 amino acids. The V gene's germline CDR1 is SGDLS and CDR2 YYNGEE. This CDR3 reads CASSASWTGTYEQYF. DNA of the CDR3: TGTGCCAGCAGCGCTTCTTGGACGGGAACCTACGAGCAGTACTTC.

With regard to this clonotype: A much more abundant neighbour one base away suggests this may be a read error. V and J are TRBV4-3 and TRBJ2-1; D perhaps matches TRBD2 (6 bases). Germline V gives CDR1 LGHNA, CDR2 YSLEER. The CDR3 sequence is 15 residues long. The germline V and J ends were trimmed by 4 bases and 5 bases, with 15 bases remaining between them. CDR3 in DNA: TGCGCCAGCAGCCGCAGCGGGTGGCTGGACAATGAGCAGTTCTTC. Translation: CASSRSGWLDNEQFF.

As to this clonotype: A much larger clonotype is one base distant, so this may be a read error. Written as DNA, the CDR3 is TGTGCCAGCAGCTTAAAACCCCCGGCTAGCGGGAGCACAGATACGCAGTATTTT. Its protein product is CASSLKPPASGSTDTQYF. This chain joins TRBV11-2 and TRBJ2-3; TRBD2 matches at 8 bases. V trimming: 2 bases; J trimming: 0 bases; junction bases outside the gene matches: 10. Germline V gives CDR1 SGHAT, CDR2 FQNNGV. The CDR3 has 18 residues.

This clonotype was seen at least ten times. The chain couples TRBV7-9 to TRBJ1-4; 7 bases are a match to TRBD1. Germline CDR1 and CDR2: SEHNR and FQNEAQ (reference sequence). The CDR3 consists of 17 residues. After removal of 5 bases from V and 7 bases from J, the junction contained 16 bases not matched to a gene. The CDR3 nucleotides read TGTGCCAGCAGCCCCCCGGGCGGTGGACAGGAGATTGAAAAACTGTTTTTT. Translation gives CASSPPGGGQEIEKLFF.

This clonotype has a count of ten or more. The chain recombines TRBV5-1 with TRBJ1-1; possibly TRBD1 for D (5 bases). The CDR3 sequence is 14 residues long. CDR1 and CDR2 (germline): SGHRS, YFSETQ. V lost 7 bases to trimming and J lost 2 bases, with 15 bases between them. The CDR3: CASGSDSLNTEAFF. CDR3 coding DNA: TGCGCCAGCGGATCAGACAGCCTTAACACTGAAGCTTTCTTT.

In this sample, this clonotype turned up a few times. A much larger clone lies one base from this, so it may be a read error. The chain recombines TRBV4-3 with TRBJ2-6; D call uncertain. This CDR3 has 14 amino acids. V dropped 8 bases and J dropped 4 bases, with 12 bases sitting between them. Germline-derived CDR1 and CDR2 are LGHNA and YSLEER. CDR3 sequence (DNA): TGCGCCAGCCGCCGCCTGGTGGGGGCCAACGTCCTGACTTTC. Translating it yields CASRRLVGANVLTF.

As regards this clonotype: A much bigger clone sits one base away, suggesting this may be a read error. CDR3 loop: CASSPLNRGYEQYF. The CDR3 region has the DNA TGTGCCAGCAGTCCGCTGAACAGGGGATACGAGCAGTACTTC. This rearrangement joins TRBV27 to TRBJ2-7, with 7 bases identical to TRBD1. This CDR3 is built from 14 residues. Germline CDR1 is MNHEY and CDR2 is SMNVEV (reference sequence). Trimming at V came to 5 bases and at J to 4 bases, leaving 8 bases not matched to a gene.

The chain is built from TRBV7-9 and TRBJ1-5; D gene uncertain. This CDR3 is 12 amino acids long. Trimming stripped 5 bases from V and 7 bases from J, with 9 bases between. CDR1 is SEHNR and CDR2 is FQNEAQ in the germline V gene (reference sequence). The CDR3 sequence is CASSHGPQPQHF. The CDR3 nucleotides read TGTGCCAGCAGCCACGGTCCACAGCCCCAGCATTTT.

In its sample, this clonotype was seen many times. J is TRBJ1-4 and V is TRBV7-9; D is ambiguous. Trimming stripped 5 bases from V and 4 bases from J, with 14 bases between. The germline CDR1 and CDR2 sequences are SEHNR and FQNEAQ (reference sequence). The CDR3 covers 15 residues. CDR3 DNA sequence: TGTGCCAGCAGCCCCCCGGCGAGGGATAATGAAAAACTGTTTTTT. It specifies CASSPPARDNEKLFF.